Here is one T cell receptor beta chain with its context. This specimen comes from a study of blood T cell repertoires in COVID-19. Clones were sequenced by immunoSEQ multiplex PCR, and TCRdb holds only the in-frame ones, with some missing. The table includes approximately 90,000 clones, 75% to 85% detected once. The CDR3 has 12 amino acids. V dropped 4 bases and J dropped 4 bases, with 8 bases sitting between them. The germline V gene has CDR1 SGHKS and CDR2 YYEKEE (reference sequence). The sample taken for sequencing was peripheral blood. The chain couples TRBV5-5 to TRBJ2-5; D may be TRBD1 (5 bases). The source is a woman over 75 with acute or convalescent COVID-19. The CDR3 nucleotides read TGTGCCAGCAGCGGGGCTTTAGAGACCCAGTACTTC. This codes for CASSGALETQYF.